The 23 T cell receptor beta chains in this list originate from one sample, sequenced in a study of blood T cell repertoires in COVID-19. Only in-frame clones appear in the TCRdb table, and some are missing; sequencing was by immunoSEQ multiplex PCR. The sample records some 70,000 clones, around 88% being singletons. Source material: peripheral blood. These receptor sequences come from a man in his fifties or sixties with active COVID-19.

The CDR3 coding sequence is TGTGCCAGCGGGCTGGTAGCGGGGAATACGCAGTATTTT. The encoded protein is CASGLVAGNTQYF. The chain recombines TRBV6-4 with TRBJ2-3; TRBD2 agrees at 8 bases. The length of the CDR3 is 13 residues. V dropped 8 bases and J dropped 7; count of bases not matched to a gene: 8. Germline V gene lookup returns CDR1 MRHNA and CDR2 SNTAGT.

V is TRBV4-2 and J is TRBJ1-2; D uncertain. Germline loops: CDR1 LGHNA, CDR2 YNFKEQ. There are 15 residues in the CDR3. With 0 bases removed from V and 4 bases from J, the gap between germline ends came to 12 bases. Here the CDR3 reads CASSQEPDGGYGYTF. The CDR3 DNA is TGTGCCAGCAGCCAAGAACCCGACGGAGGCTATGGCTACACCTTC.

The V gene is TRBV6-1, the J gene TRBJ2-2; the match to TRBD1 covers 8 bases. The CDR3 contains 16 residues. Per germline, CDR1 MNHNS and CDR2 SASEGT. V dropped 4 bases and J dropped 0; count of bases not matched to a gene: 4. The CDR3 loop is CASSAGQGANTGELFF. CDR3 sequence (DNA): TGTGCCAGCAGTGCTGGACAGGGCGCGAACACCGGGGAGCTGTTTTTT.

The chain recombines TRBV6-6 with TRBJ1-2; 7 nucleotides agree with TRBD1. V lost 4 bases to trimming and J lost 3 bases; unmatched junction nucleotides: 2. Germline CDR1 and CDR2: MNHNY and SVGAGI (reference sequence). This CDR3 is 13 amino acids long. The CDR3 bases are TGTGCCAGCAGTTTCCAGGGGGACTATGGCTACACCTTC. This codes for CASSFQGDYGYTF.

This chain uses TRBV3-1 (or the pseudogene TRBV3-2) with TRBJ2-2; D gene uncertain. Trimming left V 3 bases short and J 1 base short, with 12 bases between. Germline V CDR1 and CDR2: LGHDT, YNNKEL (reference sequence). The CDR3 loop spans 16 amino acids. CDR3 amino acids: CASSQRSERNTGELFF. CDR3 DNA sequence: TGTGCCAGCAGCCAGAGGTCTGAAAGGAACACCGGGGAGCTGTTTTTT.

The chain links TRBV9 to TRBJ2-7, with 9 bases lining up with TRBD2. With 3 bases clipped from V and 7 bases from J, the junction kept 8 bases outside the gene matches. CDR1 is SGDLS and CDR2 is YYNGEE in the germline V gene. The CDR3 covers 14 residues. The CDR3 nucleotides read TGTGCCAGCAGCGCCGGGACTAGCCCCTTAGAGCAGTACTTC. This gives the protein CASSAGTSPLEQYF.

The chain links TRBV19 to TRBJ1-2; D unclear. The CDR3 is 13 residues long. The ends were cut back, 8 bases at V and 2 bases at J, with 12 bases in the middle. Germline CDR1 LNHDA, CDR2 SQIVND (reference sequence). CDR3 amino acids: CASSKEANYGYTF. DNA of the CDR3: TGTGCCAGTTCGAAAGAGGCGAACTATGGCTACACCTTC.

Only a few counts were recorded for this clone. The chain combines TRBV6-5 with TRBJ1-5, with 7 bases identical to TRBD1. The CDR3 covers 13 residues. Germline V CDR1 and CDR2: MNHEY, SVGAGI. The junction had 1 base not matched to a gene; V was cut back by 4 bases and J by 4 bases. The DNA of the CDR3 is TGTGCCAGCAGTTCGGACAGGAATCAGCCCCAGCATTTT. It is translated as CASSSDRNQPQHF.

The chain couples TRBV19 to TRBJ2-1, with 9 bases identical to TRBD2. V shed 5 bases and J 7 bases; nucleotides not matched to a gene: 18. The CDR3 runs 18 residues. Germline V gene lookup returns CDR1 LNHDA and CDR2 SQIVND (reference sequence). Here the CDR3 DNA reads TGTGCCAGTAGTCCCCTACTAGCGGGCGACTCCTCGTGGAATGAGCAGTTCTTC. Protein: CASSPLLAGDSSWNEQFF.

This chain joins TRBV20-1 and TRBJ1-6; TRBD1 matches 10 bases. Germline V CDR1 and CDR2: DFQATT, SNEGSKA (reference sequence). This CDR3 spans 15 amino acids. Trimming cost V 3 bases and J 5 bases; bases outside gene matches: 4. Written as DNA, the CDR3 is TGCAGTGCTAGTAAAGGGACAGGGGATAATTCACCCCTCCACTTT. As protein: CSASKGTGDNSPLHF.

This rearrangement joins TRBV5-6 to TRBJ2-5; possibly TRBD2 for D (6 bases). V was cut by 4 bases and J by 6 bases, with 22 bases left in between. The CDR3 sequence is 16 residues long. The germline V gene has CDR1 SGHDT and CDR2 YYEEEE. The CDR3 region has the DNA TGTGCCAGCAGCGGGGGTTGGAGTCTAGCGACACAGACCCAGTACTTC. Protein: CASSGGWSLATQTQYF.

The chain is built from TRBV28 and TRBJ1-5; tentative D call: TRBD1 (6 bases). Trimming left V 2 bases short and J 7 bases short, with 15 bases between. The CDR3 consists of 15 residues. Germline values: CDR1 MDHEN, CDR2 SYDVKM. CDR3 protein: CASSLPSGRGQPQHF. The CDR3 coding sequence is TGTGCCAGCAGTTTACCCTCAGGCAGGGGACAGCCCCAGCATTTT.

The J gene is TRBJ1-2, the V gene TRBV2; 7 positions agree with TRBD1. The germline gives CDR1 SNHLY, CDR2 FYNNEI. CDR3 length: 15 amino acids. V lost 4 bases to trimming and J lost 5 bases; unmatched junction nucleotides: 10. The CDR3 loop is CASSGKPGQLYGYTF. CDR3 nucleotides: TGTGCCAGCAGTGGAAAACCGGGACAGCTATATGGCTACACCTTC.

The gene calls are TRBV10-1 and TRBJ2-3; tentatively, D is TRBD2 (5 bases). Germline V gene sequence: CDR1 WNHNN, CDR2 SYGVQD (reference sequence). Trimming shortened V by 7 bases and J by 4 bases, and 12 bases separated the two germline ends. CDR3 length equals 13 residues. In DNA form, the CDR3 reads TGCGCCAGCATAGGAGGTAGGGCAGATACGCAGTATTTT. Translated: CASIGGRADTQYF.

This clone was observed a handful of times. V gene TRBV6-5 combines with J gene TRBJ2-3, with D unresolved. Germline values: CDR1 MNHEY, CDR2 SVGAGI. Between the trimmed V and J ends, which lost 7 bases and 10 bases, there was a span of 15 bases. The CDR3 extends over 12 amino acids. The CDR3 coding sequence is TGTGCCAGCACGCTAGTTGGGTTGGCGCAGTATTTT. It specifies CASTLVGLAQYF.

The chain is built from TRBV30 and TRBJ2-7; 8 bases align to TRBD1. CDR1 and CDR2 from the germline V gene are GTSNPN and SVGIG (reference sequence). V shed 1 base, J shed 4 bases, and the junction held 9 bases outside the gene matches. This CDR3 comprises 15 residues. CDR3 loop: CAWSDPGQARYEQYF. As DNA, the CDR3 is TGTGCCTGGAGTGACCCGGGACAGGCCAGATACGAGCAGTACTTC.

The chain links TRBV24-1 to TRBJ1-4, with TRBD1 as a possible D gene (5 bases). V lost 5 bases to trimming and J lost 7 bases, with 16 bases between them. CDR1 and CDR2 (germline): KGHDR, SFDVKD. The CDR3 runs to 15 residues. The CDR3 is CATSVGAGPGEKLFF. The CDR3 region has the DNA TGTGCCACCAGTGTTGGGGCTGGGCCGGGTGAAAAACTGTTTTTT.

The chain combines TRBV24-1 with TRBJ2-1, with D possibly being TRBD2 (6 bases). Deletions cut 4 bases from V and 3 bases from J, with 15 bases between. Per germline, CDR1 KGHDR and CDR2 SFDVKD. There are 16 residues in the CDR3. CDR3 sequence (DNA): TGTGCCACCAGTGAGACAACTAGCACCTACTACAATGAGCAGTTCTTC. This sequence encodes CATSETTSTYYNEQFF.

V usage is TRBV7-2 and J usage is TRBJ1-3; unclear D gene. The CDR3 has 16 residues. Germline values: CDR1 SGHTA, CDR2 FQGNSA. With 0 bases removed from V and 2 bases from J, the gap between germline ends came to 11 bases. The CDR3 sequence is CASSLARVEAGNTIYF. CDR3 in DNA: TGTGCCAGCAGCTTAGCGAGGGTGGAGGCTGGAAACACCATATATTTT.

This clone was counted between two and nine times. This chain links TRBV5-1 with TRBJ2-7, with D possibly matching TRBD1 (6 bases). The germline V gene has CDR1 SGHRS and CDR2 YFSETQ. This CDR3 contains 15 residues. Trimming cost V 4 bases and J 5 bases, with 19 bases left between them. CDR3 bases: TGCGCCAGCAGCCCGGGTGGGGGCCCGGGGAACGAGCAGTACTTC. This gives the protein CASSPGGGPGNEQYF.

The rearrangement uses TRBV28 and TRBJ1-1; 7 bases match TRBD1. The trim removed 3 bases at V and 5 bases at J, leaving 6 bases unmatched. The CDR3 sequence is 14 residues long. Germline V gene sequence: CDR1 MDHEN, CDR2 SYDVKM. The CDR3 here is CASSLPGQVTEAFF. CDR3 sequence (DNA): TGTGCCAGCAGTTTGCCCGGACAGGTGACTGAAGCTTTCTTT.

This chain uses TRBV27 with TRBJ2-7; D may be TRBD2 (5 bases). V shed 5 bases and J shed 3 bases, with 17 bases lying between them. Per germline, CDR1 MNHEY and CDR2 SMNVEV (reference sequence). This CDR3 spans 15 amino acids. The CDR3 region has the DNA TGTGCCAGCAGTGCCAAGCGGAGCCCCATCTACGAGCAGTACTTC. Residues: CASSAKRSPIYEQYF.

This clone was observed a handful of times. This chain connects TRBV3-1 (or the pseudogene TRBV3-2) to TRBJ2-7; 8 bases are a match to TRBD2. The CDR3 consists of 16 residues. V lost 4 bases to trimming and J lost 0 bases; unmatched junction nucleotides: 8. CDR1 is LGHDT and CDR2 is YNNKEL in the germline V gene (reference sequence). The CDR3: CASSLDSGANSYEQYF. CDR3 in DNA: TGTGCCAGCAGCCTCGATAGCGGGGCGAACTCCTACGAGCAGTACTTC.